A single TCR beta chain is shown here with its context. Here immunoSEQ multiplex PCR was the method, and the copy in TCRdb shows in-frame clones only, minus some. This repertoire shows 70,000 or so clones, 90% found once; its top ten account for 6% to 8%. These data originate in a study of blood T cell repertoires in COVID-19. The TCR originated in a woman at least 80 years old with active COVID-19. Sequencing was carried out using peripheral blood.

CDR3 amino acids: CASTQGAFYEQYF. CDR3 sequence (DNA): TGTGCCAGCACCCAGGGGGCGTTCTACGAGCAGTACTTC. This chain joins TRBV28 and TRBJ2-7; TRBD1 matches 8 bases. The V segment lost 7 bases and the J segment 3 bases; nucleotides outside the gene matches: 5. Germline V gene sequence: CDR1 MDHEN, CDR2 SYDVKM. The CDR3 is 13 residues long.